Each of the 19 T cell receptor beta chains below was sequenced from the same sample in a study of blood T cell repertoires in COVID-19. Measured with immunoSEQ multiplex PCR; TCRdb has only the in-frame clones, and not every one. The sample records a few hundred thousand clones, about nine tenths being singletons. Sequencing was carried out using peripheral blood. The receptor source for this set is a woman between 50 and 59 years old who had recovered from COVID-19.

The chain employs TRBV9 and TRBJ1-1; weak D call: TRBD1 (5 bases). Trimming cost V 4 bases and J 0 bases, with 10 bases left between them. The CDR3 contains 14 residues. Germline CDR1 is SGDLS and CDR2 is YYNGEE. This CDR3 is CASSLDSMNTEAFF. The CDR3 nucleotides are TGTGCCAGCAGCCTCGACAGTATGAACACTGAAGCTTTCTTT.

The chain links TRBV11-2 to TRBJ2-1, with 12 bases fitting TRBD2. The CDR3 extends over 16 amino acids. The germline CDR1 and CDR2 sequences are SGHAT and FQNNGV. V gave up 5 bases and J gave up 0 bases; unmatched junction bases: 2. The CDR3 spells CASSTLAGGSYNEQFF. The CDR3 DNA is TGTGCCAGCAGCACACTAGCGGGGGGCTCCTACAATGAGCAGTTCTTC.

The chain links TRBV9 to TRBJ2-2, with 7 nucleotides matching TRBD1. Trimming cost V 4 bases and J 1 base; bases outside gene matches: 1. CDR1 SGDLS and CDR2 YYNGEE come from the germline V gene. The CDR3 has 14 residues. The CDR3 coding sequence is TGTGCCAGCAGCCGGACAGGGAACACCGGGGAGCTGTTTTTT. Its protein product is CASSRTGNTGELFF.

Only a few counts were recorded for this clone. The chain couples TRBV28 to TRBJ2-1, with TRBD2 matching 7 bases. This CDR3 contains 15 residues. The ends lost 5 bases at V and 2 bases at J; junction bases unmatched: 6. CDR1 and CDR2 from the germline V gene are MDHEN and SYDVKM. The CDR3: CASSKAGAPYNEQFF. In DNA, the CDR3 is TGTGCCAGCAGTAAGGCGGGAGCCCCCTACAATGAGCAGTTCTTC.

The chain recombines TRBV5-1 with TRBJ1-2; D is uncertain. Trimming took off 4 bases at V and 8 bases at J, with 18 bases between the two ends. Germline assignment: CDR1 SGHRS and CDR2 YFSETQ. There are 14 residues in the CDR3. For the CDR3, the DNA is TGCGCCAGCAGCCCCCTAGAGGGAGGAGGGGGCTACACCTTC. Translated: CASSPLEGGGGYTF.

The rearrangement joins TRBV20-1 to TRBJ2-5, with a possible D match to TRBD2 (5 bases). The CDR3 covers 13 residues. Per the germline V gene, CDR1 is DFQATT and CDR2 is SNEGSKA (reference sequence). Trimming removed 3 bases from V and 0 bases from J, with 8 bases in between. In DNA form, the CDR3 reads TGCAGTGCTAGTATAGCGTACCAAGAGACCCAGTACTTC. Residues: CSASIAYQETQYF.

The chain is built from TRBV5-1 and TRBJ1-3; D possibly corresponds to TRBD1 (5 bases). The CDR3 is made up of 17 amino acids. The V end lost 4 bases, the J end lost 2 bases, and 19 bases lay between the germline ends. Germline V lookup: CDR1 SGHRS, CDR2 YFSETQ. CDR3 protein: CASSTGRGDSTGNTIYF. As DNA, the CDR3 is TGCGCCAGCAGCACGGGACGGGGGGACTCGACTGGAAACACCATATATTTT.

This sequence joins TRBV14 and TRBJ2-4, with 15 bases lining up with TRBD2. After removal of 0 bases from V and 13 bases from J, the junction contained 1 base not matched to a gene. This CDR3 contains 14 residues. The germline CDR1 and CDR2 sequences are SGHDN and FVKESK. The CDR3 region is CASSQEGTSGGQYF. CDR3 DNA: TGTGCCAGCAGCCAAGAGGGGACTAGCGGGGGGCAGTACTTC.

The chain links TRBV7-2 to TRBJ2-5; 8 positions agree with TRBD2. V dropped 4 bases and J dropped 5; count of bases not matched to a gene: 12. Germline V CDR1 and CDR2: SGHTA, FQGNSA. The length of the CDR3 is 16 residues. CDR3 sequence (DNA): TGTGCCAGCAGCTCACCTCCTCGGGGGGGACTTGAGACCCAGTACTTC. Protein product: CASSSPPRGGLETQYF.

The CDR3 here is CSVPFGGISTDTQYF. For the CDR3, the DNA is TGCAGCGTACCGTTTGGGGGGATTAGCACAGATACGCAGTATTTT. The J gene is TRBJ2-3, the V gene TRBV29-1, with D perhaps matching TRBD2 (6 bases). CDR3 size: 15 residues. Trimming removed 6 bases at V and 0 bases at J, with 16 bases between. Germline V gene sequence: CDR1 SQVTM, CDR2 ANQGSEA.

The chain has TRBV9 and TRBJ2-3; 7 bases align to TRBD1. The germline CDR1 and CDR2 sequences are SGDLS and YYNGEE. The V segment lost 4 bases and the J segment 0 bases; nucleotides outside the gene matches: 5. The CDR3 is 15 residues long. CDR3 in amino acids: CASSFDRASTDTQYF. The CDR3 DNA reads TGTGCCAGCAGCTTCGACAGGGCAAGCACAGATACGCAGTATTTT.

The chain combines TRBV12-3 or TRBV12-4 with TRBJ2-2; 9 bases are shared with TRBD1. Losses at the gene ends were 4 bases for V and 6 bases for J; bases not matched to a gene: 0. This CDR3 comprises 13 residues. The CDR3 DNA follows: TGTGCCAGCAGTTGGACAGGGGCCGGGGAGCTGTTTTTT. Its protein product is CASSWTGAGELFF.

This chain connects TRBV4-2 to TRBJ2-2, with TRBD1 matching 8 bases. Trimming cost V 0 bases and J 4 bases; bases outside gene matches: 7. The CDR3 has 17 residues. Germline CDR1 is LGHNA and CDR2 is YNFKEQ. Here the CDR3 reads CASSQDPRTGSTGELFF. CDR3 nucleotide sequence: TGTGCCAGCAGCCAAGATCCTAGGACAGGGTCCACCGGGGAGCTGTTTTTT.

This chain joins TRBV4-3 and TRBJ1-2; TRBD1 matches at 10 bases. The length of the CDR3 is 16 residues. V trimming: 3 bases; J trimming: 1 base; junction bases outside the gene matches: 5. Germline V gene lookup returns CDR1 LGHNA and CDR2 YSLEER. The CDR3 DNA reads as TGCGCCAGCAGCCACCGACAGGGGGCTCGTAACTATGGCTACACCTTC. It yields the protein CASSHRQGARNYGYTF.

The chain is built from TRBV6-5 and TRBJ1-1, with D uncertain. Per the germline V gene, CDR1 is MNHEY and CDR2 is SVGAGI. The CDR3 consists of 13 residues. The ends were cut back, 6 bases at V and 4 bases at J, with 12 bases in the middle. The chain's CDR3 is CASRLSSVTEAFF. CDR3 sequence (DNA): TGTGCCAGCAGGCTGTCCTCGGTCACTGAAGCTTTCTTT.

The chain employs TRBV19 and TRBJ1-2; D might be TRBD1 (5 bases). From germline, CDR1 is LNHDA and CDR2 SQIVND (reference sequence). V lost 3 bases to trimming and J lost 8 bases, with 19 bases between them. The CDR3 is 15 amino acids. CDR3 in amino acids: CASSIDQTRRGGYTF. The CDR3 DNA is TGTGCCAGTAGTATTGATCAGACCCGAAGGGGAGGCTACACCTTC.

The rearrangement joins TRBV18 to TRBJ1-1; 9 nucleotides align to TRBD1. The germline V gene has CDR1 KGHSH and CDR2 LQKENI. V shed 6 bases, J shed 0 bases, and the junction held 8 bases outside the gene matches. CDR3 size: 16 residues. The CDR3 coding sequence is TGTGCCAGCTCGCTCAGGGACAGGGCTATGAACACTGAAGCTTTCTTT. This translates into CASSLRDRAMNTEAFF.

For the CDR3, the DNA is TGTGCCAGCAGCTTAGACAGGGGGGAACGTGGCTACACCTTC. Translated: CASSLDRGERGYTF. The chain uses TRBV7-9 and TRBJ1-2, with 8 positions matching TRBD1. The germline V gene encodes CDR1 SEHNR and CDR2 FQNEAQ (reference sequence). CDR3 size: 14 residues. V gave up 1 base and J gave up 7 bases; unmatched junction bases: 5.

The chain has TRBV19 and TRBJ2-3; no firm D call. CDR1 is LNHDA, CDR2 SQIVND, per germline (reference sequence). V was trimmed by 3 bases and J by 2 bases, leaving 3 bases between them. CDR3 length equals 12 residues. CDR3 loop: CASSIHTDTQYF. The CDR3 nucleotides are TGTGCCAGTAGTATCCACACAGATACGCAGTATTTT.